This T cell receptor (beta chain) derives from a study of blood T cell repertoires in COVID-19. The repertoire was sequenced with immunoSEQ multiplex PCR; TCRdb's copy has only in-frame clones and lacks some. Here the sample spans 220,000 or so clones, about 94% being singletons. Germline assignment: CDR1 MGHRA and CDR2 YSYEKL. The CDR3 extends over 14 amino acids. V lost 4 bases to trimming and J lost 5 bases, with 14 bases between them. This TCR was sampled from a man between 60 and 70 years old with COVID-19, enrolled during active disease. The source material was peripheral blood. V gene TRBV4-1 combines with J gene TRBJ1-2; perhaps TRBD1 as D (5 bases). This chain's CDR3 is CASSPRGDGYGYTF. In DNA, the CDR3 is TGCGCCAGCAGCCCCCGGGGGGACGGATATGGCTACACCTTC.